This entry is about one TCR beta chain. The antigen remains undetermined. The data originate from a study of T cell clonotyping in hematopoietic cell transplantation. Study as a whole: Samples: about 28 days before transplant, then days 30, 100 and 180 after. General study points: No sorting was done, leaving CD4 and CD8 contributions mixed. Few recipient clonotypes overlapped donors; over 95% were de novo at given depth. Recipient TCR diversity dropped after transplant; expanded clonotypes rose from day 30 to 180.

Using immunoSEQ multiplex PCR, the repertoire was profiled, and TCRdb retains in-frame clones only, with some absent. The data hold roughly 15,000 clones, with roughly 64% observed a single time. The sequencing sample was made of PBMCs. The source is a human donor who either received an allogeneic hematopoietic cell transplant for a myeloid malignancy or was a related donor (not recorded which). Some clones in this sample may be carry-over from other donors' samples.

The CDR3, as DNA: TGTGCCATCAGTGACCCCAGTGGAGCGGGGGATACGCAGTATTTT. It is translated as CAISDPSGAGDTQYF. The chain is built from TRBV10-3 and TRBJ2-3; 7 nucleotides line up with TRBD2. Looked up from germline, CDR1 is ENHRY and CDR2 is SYGVKD. The CDR3 loop spans 15 amino acids. Unmatched junction bases numbered 9, after V lost 3 bases and J lost 6 bases.